This TCR beta chain was recovered during a study of shared clonotypes between healthy human individuals. The overall study: CD4 naive cells filled three plates per donor, CD4 memory three, CD8 naive two and CD8 memory one.

In replicate PCRs of sorted subsets, roughly 190 ng DNA, approximately 32,000 T cell genomes, was used. Method: immunoSEQ multiplex PCR; TCRdb's copy keeps in-frame clones and lacks some. Of some 2.1 million clones listed, 90% to 95% were seen once; the top ten hold 0.1% to 0.15%. What was sequenced was naive CD4+ T cells sorted from blood. Subset of the sample: CD45RA+ positively selected. The source of this sequence is a man younger than 30 in good health.

The CDR3 DNA is TGTGCCAGCTCACCACTTGAGACTAGCGGGAGTAGTGAGCAGTACTTC. It is translated as CASSPLETSGSSEQYF. The V call is TRBV18, the J call TRBJ2-7; 12 positions agree with TRBD2. The CDR3 totals 16 residues. Germline CDR1 is KGHSH and CDR2 is LQKENI. The trim removed 1 base at V and 7 bases at J, leaving 8 bases unmatched.